This paragraph covers one T cell receptor (beta chain) sequence. This CDR3 has 14 amino acids. CDR1 MNHEY and CDR2 SVGAGI come from the germline V gene. The V end lost 0 bases, the J end lost 5 bases, and 8 bases lay between the germline ends. This record belongs to a study of PD-1 blockade in classical Hodgkin lymphoma. Here immunoSEQ multiplex PCR was the method, and the copy in TCRdb shows in-frame clones only, minus some. The repertoire holds some 27,000 clones, about 82% seen once, with less than 0.65% in the top ten. The time point is: cycle 4 day 1 (C4D1), after less than seven weeks of nivolumab. With no exception, relapse followed autologous stem cell transplantation in all patients, and brentuximab vedotin exposure varied. CD4+ T cells were purified from thawed PBMCs by magnetic negative selection.

V gene TRBV6-5 combines with J gene TRBJ2-1; D is undetermined. The source material was CD4+ T cells from blood, sampled before the fourth cycle of nivolumab. The source is a human donor with classical Hodgkin lymphoma. The CDR3 nucleotides read TGTGCCAGCAGTTACTCGAGGCTACACAATGAGCAGTTCTTC. Amino acids: CASSYSRLHNEQFF.